What follows is one T cell receptor (beta chain) and its context. Its target is unknown. The data were produced by immunoSEQ multiplex PCR, yet TCRdb's version contains in-frame clones alone and is incomplete. The sample has 2,500,000 or so clones, around nine tenths seen once. This sample was taken from a study of shared clonotypes between healthy human individuals. Overall study results and limits: The rarefaction results pointed to incomplete sorted-subset sequencing despite large depth.

V lost 5 bases and J lost 5, with 16 bases in between. CDR3 size: 15 residues. The germline CDR1 and CDR2 sequences are MDHEN and SYDVKM. What was sequenced was naive CD4+ T cells sorted from blood. Subset specified: CD45RA+ positively selected. This sequence was found in a man between 18 and 29 years old in good health. The chain couples TRBV28 to TRBJ1-5; D uncertain. The CDR3 reads CASSPALPGHQPQHF. CDR3 nucleotides: TGTGCCAGCAGTCCGGCCCTACCTGGCCATCAGCCCCAGCATTTT.